The clone carrying this TCR beta chain was detected only a few times. Its antigen remains unknown. Germline CDR1 reads LGHNT; CDR2 reads FRNRAP. V dropped 0 bases and J dropped 0; count of bases not matched to a gene: 6. The CDR3 length is 17 residues. These data are taken from a study of beta chain features in type 1 diabetes. Study information: Over all samples combined, some 99,000,000 sorted cells were examined. Points from the study as a whole: Across all four CD4+ subsets, people with type 1 diabetes showed modestly shorter TCRB CDR3s. TCRB rearrangement may or may not be influenced by HLA type; here this remained unresolved.

Of the isolated RNA, all was reverse transcribed, and so the sequenced material was expressed TCRB transcripts. Sequencing used immunoSEQ multiplex PCR; TCRdb keeps in-frame clones, though not all of them. The table shows a few hundred thousand clones, with about a tenth occurring only once. The V gene is TRBV12-5, the J gene TRBJ2-3, with 7 nucleotides matching TRBD2. The sequence came from a man aged 25-45 years with type 1 diabetes. Sequencing used naive CD4+ T cells from blood. CDR3 sequence: CASGLVLGRGSTDTQYF. In nucleotides, the CDR3 is TGTGCTAGTGGTTTGGTACTGGGGCGGGGGAGCACAGATACGCAGTATTTT. Supplemented by reference TRBV12-5 and TRBJ2-3, the full variable domain reads DARVTQTPRHKVTEMGQEVTMRCQPILGHNTVFWYRQTMMQGLELLAYFRNRAPLDDSGMPKDRFSAEMPDATLATLKIQPSEPRDSAVYFCASGLVLGRGSTDTQYFGPGTRLTVL.